The T cell receptor beta chain under discussion was sequenced for a study of Graves' ophthalmopathy and Graves' hyperthyroidism (dated by TCRdb to the late 2010s). With regard to the full study: Peripheral blood was collected at initial diagnosis, before any treatment. A discovery set of 100 patients (under 45 ophthalmopathy, 55 to 65 stable hyperthyroidism) was enrolled to explore V-J signatures distinguishing ophthalmopathy from hyperthyroidism. Once sampling was done, hyperthyroidism patients were given methimazole at a starting dose of 30 mg daily, while ophthalmopathy patients were given high-dose intravenous methylprednisolone. In over five hyperthyroidism patients, T-cell repertoires of thyroid tissue and blood were compared. For independent validation, a separate cohort was made up of some 18 hyperthyroidism patients plus 17 patients who later progressed from hyperthyroidism to ophthalmopathy. To tell Graves' ophthalmopathy apart from Graves' hyperthyroidism, and to predict which patients would progress to ophthalmopathy, the study relied on TCR beta repertoire signatures. In total, over 130 blood samples were TCR-sequenced: some 43 ophthalmopathy, over 70 hyperthyroidism and approximately 17 hyperthyroidism-to-ophthalmopathy patients. On the study overall, not on this receptor specifically: No statistical method was used to set the sample size in advance, and the investigators knew which group each participant was assigned to. Most expanded thyroid clonotypes with a frequency above 0.001 also appeared in blood, which suggests that blood repertoires may reflect the immune response in the thyroid. In cross-validation, the 13-signature model distinguished ophthalmopathy from stable hyperthyroidism with about 90% sensitivity and about 81% specificity, while in the test set the corresponding values were roughly 80% and 75%. In validation, the model predicted ophthalmopathy progression with less than 71% sensitivity and about 77% specificity; roughly 12 predicted patients were CT-confirmed with GO in a median of approximately 6.5 months.

TCR beta CDR3 regions were amplified from RNA transcripts for repertoire sequencing. The first round of RT-PCR was done with HTBI primers and the Qiagen OneStep RT-PCR kit, and was followed by a second round of multiplex PCR, then size selection and purification. The libraries underwent paired-end sequencing with 100 bp reads on an Illumina HiSeq2000. The original methods were these. SOAPnuke was used to process the reads, throwing out any read that had adapters, had uncalled bases, had a mean Phred below 15, or lacked an exact constant-primer or identifier match. COPE v1.2.5 was used to merge the high-quality paired reads. Clonotypes were defined as unique nucleotide sequences and were aligned to IMGT TRB V, D and J references using MiTCR v1.1. Only V-J combinations with frequency above 0.0001 were analysed, covering about 99% of repertoires. A TCR clonal expansion and chaos score per V-J combination was defined as the ratio of F50 clonal expansion to chaos observed in the TCRdist matrix. Welch's t-statistics and random forest were used to reduce the features to roughly 14 V-J combinations, which were then used as input to a naive Bayes classifier. Thyroid-blood repertoire similarity was quantified with the Morisita-Horn index. TCRdb trimmed public reads at Q25 via fastp, called clones via MiXCR and kept in-frame beta chains. Each CDR3 protein appears once, grouped with its most common genes and DNA. TCRdb's processing, not the authors', yielded these V and J calls. Recorded for this sample are approximately 330,000 distinct CDR3 sequences; 17% of them occurred a single time. Roughly an eighth of the sample is held by the ten biggest clonotypes.

Ophthalmopathy patients were characterized by moderately to severely active disease, a Clinical Activity Score of at least 3, a NOSPECS grade of at least 4, and a disease duration under 3 months. Anyone with other autoimmune diseases, uncontrolled infections, pregnancy or lactation was excluded from the study. Diagnosis was based on clinical symptoms, serum thyroxine, TRAb, thyroid ultrasound and orbital computed tomography. Ficoll-Paque density gradient centrifugation was used to isolate PBMCs from around 10 ml of fresh peripheral blood. Trizol reagent was used to extract the total RNA, and its quality was then checked on an Agilent 2100 Bioanalyzer. This clonotype was counted many times. Its antigen remains undetermined. One base away there is no much larger clone; base qualities are not given. The CDR3 sequence holds 15 residues, the cysteine and phenylalanine included. Only CDR3 DNA remains: 45 bases, in frame from the first base. Trimmed from V: 3 bases; trimmed from J: 4 bases; junction bases lacking a gene match: 7. CDR1 MNHEY and CDR2 SMNVEV are derived from the germline V gene (reference sequence).

Sequencing was performed on peripheral blood. The clonotype was recovered from an adult man with Graves' ophthalmopathy. The sequence links TRBV27 to TRBJ1-1; the junction holds 8 bases that match TRBD1. The DNA is as follows: TGTGCCAGCAGTTTTTCGGACAGGGAGGGCACTGAAGCTTTCTTT. This gives the protein CASSFSDREGTEAFF.